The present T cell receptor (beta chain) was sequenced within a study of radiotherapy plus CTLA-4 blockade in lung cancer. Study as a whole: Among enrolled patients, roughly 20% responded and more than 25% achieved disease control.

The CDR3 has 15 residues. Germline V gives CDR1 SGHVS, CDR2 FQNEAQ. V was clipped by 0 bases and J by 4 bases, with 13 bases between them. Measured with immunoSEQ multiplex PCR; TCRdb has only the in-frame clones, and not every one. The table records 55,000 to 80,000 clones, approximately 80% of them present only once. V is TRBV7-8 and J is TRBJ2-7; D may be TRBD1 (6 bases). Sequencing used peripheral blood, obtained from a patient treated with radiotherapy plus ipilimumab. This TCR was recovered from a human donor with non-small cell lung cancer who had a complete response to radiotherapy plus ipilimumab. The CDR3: CASSLARGKGYEQYF. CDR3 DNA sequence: TGTGCCAGCAGCTTAGCGAGGGGGAAAGGGTACGAGCAGTACTTC. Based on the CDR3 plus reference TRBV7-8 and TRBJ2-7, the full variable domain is GAGVSQSPRYKVAKRGQDVALRCDPISGHVSLFWYQQALGQGPEFLTYFQNEAQLDKSGLPSDRFFAERPEGSVSTLKIQRTQQEDSAVYLCASSLARGKGYEQYFGPGTRLTVT.